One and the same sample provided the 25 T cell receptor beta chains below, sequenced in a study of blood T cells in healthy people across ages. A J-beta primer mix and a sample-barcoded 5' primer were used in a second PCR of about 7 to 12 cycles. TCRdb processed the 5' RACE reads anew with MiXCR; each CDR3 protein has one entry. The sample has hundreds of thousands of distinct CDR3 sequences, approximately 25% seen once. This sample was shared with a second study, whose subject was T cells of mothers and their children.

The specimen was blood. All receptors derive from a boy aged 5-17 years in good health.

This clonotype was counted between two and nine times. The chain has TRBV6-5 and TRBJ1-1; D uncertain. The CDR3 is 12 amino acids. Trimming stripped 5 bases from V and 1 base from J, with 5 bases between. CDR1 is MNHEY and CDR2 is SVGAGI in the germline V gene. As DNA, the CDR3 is TGTGCCAGCAGTCCGGGGAACACTGAAGCTTTCTTT. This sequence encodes CASSPGNTEAFF.

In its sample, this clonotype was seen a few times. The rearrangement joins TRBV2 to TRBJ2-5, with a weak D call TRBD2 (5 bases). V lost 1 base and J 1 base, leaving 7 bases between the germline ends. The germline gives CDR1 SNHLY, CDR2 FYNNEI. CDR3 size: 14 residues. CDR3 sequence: CASSEGLFQETQYF. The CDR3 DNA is TGTGCCAGCAGTGAAGGACTATTCCAAGAGACCCAGTACTTC.

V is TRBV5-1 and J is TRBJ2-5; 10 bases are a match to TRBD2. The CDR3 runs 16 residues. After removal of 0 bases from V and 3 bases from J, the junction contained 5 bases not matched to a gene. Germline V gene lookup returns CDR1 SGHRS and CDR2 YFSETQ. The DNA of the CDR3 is TGCGCCAGCAGCTTGGCCCCTAGCGGGGGTGAAGAGACCCAGTACTTC. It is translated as CASSLAPSGGEETQYF.

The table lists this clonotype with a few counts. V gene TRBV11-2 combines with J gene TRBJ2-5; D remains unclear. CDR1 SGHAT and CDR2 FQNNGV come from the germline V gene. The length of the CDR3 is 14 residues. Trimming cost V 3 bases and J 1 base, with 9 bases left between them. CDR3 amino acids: CASSLVASQETQYF. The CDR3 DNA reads TGTGCCAGCAGCTTGGTCGCCAGCCAAGAGACCCAGTACTTC.

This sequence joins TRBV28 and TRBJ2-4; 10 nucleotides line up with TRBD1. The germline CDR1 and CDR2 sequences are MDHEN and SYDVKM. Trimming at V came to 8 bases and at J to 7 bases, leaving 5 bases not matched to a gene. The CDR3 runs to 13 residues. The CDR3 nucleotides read TGTGCCAGCCGGGACAGGGGCGGTAACATTCAGTACTTC. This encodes CASRDRGGNIQYF.

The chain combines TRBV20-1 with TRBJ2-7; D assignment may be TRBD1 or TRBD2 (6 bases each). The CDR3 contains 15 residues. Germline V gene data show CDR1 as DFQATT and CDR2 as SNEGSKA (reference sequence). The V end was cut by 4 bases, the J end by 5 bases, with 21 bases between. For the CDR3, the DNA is TGCAGTGCTACAGTTAACGGGGGCCTCGGGAACGAGCAGTACTTC. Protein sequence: CSATVNGGLGNEQYF.

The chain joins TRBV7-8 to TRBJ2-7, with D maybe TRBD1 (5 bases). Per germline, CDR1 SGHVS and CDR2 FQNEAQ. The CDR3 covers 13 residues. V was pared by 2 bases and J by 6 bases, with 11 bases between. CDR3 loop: CASSLTLQGEQYF. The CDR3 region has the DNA TGTGCCAGCAGCTTAACCCTCCAGGGCGAGCAGTACTTC.

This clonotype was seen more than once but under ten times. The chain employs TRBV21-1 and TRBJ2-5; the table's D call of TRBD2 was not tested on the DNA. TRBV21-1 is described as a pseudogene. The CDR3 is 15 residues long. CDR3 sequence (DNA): TGTGCCAGCAGATTCCCATGGAGGAGCCAAGAGACCCAGTACTTC. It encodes CASRFPWRSQETQYF.

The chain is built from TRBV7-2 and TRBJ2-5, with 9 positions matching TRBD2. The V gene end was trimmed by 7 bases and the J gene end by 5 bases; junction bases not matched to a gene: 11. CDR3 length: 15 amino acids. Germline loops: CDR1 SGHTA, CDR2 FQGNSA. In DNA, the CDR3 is TGTGCCAGCATCCCCAGGAGGGCGGGAGGGGAGACCCAGTACTTC. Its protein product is CASIPRRAGGETQYF.

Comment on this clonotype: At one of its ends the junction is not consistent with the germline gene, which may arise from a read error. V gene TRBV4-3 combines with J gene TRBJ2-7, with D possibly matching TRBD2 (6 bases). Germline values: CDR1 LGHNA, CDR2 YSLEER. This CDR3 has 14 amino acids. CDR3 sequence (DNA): TGCGCCAGCAGCCAAGTGTTGGAGGGATACGGGCAGTACTTC. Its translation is CASSQVLEGYGQYF.

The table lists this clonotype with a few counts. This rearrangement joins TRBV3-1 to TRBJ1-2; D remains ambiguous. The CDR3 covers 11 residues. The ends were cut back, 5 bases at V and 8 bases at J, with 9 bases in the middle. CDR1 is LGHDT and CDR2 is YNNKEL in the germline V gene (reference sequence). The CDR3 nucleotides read TGTGCCAGCAGCTCACTGGGAGGCTACACCTTC. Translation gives CASSSLGGYTF.

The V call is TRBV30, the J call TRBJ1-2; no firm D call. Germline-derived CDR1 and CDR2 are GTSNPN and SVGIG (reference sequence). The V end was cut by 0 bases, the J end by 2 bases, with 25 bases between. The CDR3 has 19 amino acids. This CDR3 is CAWSVRDLGRTKANYGYTF. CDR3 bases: TGTGCCTGGAGTGTTCGGGATCTCGGACGGACCAAAGCGAACTATGGCTACACCTTC.

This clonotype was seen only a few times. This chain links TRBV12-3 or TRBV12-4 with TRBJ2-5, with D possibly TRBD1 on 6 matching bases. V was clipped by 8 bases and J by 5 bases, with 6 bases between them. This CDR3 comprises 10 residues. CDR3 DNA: TGTGCCAGCCAGGGGGAGACCCAGTACTTC. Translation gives CASQGETQYF.

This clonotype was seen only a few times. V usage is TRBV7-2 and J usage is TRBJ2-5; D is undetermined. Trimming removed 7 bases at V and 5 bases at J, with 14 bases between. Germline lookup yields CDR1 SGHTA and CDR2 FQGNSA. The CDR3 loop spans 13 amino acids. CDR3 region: CASTLGWAETQYF. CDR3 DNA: TGTGCCAGCACCCTCGGATGGGCGGAGACCCAGTACTTC.

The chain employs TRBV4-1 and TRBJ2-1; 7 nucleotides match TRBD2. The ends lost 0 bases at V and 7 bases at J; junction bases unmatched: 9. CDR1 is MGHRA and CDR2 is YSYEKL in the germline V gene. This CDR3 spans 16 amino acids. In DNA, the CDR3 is TGCGCCAGCAGCCAAGAGGATCGGGACTACGCTAATGAGCAGTTCTTC. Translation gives CASSQEDRDYANEQFF.

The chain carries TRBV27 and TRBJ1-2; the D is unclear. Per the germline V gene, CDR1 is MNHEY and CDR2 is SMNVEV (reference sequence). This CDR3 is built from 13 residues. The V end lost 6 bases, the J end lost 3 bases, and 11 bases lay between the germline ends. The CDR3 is CASRMGPYYGYTF. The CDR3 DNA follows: TGTGCCAGCAGGATGGGTCCCTACTATGGCTACACCTTC.

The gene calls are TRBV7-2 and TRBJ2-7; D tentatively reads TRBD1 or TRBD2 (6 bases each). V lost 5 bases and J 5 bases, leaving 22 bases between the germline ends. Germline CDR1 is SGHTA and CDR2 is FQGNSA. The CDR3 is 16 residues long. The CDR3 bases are TGTGCCAGCAGCCATCGGAATACGGGGGCGACGAACGAGCAGTACTTC. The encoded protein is CASSHRNTGATNEQYF.

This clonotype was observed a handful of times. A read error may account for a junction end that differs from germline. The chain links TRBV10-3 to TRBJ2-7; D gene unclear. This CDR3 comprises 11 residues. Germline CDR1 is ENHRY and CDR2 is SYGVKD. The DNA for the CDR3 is TGTGCCATCAGTGAGTCCTCTAGTTTACACTTC. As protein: CAISESSSLHF.

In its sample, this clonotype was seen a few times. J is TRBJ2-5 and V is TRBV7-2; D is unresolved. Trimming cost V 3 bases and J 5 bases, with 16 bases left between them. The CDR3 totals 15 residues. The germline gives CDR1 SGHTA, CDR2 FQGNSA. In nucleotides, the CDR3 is TGTGCCAGCAGCTTGGTTGGTCCGCGCCGGGAGACCCAGTACTTC. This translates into CASSLVGPRRETQYF.

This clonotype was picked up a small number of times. DNA of the CDR3: TGTGCCAGCAGCACGGGACAGTCGGGTGGCAATCAGCCCCAGCATTTT. The encoded protein is CASSTGQSGGNQPQHF. The J gene is TRBJ1-5, the V gene TRBV7-9, with 7 bases aligning to TRBD1. Unmatched junction bases numbered 9, after V lost 5 bases and J lost 2 bases. The CDR3 loop spans 16 amino acids. Germline V gene data show CDR1 as SEHNR and CDR2 as FQNEAQ (reference sequence).

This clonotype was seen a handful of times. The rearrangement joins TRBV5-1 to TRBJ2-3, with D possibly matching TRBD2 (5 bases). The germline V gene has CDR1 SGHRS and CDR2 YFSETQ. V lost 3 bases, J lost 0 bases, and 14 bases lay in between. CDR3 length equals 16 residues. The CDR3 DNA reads TGCGCCAGCAGCTCCCTAGCAGGTGCTAGCACAGATACGCAGTATTTT. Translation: CASSSLAGASTDTQYF. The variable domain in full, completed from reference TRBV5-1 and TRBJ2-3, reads KAGVTQTPRYLIKTRGQQVTLSCSPISGHRSVSWYQQTPGQGLQFLFEYFSETQRNKGNFPGRFSGRQFSNSRSEMNVSTLELGDSALYLCASSSLAGASTDTQYFGPGTRLTVL.

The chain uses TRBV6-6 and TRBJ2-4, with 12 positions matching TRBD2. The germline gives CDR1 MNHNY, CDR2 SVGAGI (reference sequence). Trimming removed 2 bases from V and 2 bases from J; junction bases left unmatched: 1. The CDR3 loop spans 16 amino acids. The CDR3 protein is CASSYGTSGSKNIQYF. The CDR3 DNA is TGTGCCAGCAGTTACGGGACTAGCGGGTCCAAAAACATTCAGTACTTC.

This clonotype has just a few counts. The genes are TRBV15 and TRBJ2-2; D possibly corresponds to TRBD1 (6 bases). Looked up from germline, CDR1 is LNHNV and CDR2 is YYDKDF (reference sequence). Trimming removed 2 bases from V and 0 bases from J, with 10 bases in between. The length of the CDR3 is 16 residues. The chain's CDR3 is CATSRSRGTNTGELFF. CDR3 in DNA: TGTGCCACCAGCAGATCCAGGGGAACGAACACCGGGGAGCTGTTTTTT.

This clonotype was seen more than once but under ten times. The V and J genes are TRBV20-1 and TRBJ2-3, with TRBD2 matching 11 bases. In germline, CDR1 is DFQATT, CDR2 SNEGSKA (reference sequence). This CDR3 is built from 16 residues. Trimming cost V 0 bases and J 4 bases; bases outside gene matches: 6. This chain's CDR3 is CSAREPTSGSADTQYF. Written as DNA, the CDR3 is TGCAGTGCTAGAGAACCAACTAGCGGGAGCGCAGATACGCAGTATTTT.

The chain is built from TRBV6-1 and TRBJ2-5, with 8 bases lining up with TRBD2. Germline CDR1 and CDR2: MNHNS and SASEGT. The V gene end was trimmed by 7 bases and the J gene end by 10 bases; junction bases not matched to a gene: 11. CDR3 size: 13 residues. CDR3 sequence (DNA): TGTGCCAGCATGGGGAGCGGGAGATCAGGCCAGTACTTC. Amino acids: CASMGSGRSGQYF.